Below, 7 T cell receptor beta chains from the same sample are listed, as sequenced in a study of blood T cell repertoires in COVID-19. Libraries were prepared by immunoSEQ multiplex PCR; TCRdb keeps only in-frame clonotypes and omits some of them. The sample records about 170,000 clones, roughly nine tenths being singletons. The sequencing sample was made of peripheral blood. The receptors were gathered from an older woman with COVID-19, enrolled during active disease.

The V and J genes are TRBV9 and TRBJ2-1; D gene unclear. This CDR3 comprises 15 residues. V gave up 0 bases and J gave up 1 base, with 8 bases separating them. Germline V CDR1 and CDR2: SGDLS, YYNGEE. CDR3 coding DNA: TGTGCCAGCAGCGTAGTGGAGCGATCCTACAATGAGCAGTTCTTC. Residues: CASSVVERSYNEQFF.

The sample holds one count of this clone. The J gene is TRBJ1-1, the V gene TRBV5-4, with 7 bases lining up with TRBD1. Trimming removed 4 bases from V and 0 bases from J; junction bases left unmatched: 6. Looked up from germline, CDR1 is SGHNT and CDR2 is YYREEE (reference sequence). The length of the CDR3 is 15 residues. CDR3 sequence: CASSLGTALNTEAFF. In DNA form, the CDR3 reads TGTGCCAGCAGCCTTGGGACAGCACTGAACACTGAAGCTTTCTTT.

The CDR3 nucleotides read TGTGCCAGCAGCGCAATCCAGGGCTACGAGCAGTACTTC. This gives the protein CASSAIQGYEQYF. V gene TRBV5-6 combines with J gene TRBJ2-7; maybe TRBD1 (5 bases). This CDR3 spans 13 amino acids. From germline, CDR1 is SGHDT and CDR2 YYEEEE. Trimming took 4 bases from V and 3 from J, leaving 11 bases between them.

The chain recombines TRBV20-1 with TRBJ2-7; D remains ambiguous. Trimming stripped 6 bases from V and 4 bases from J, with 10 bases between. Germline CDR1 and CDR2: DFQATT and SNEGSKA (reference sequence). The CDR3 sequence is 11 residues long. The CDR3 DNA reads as TGCAGTGCCGTGTCGAGATACGAGCAGTACTTC. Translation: CSAVSRYEQYF.

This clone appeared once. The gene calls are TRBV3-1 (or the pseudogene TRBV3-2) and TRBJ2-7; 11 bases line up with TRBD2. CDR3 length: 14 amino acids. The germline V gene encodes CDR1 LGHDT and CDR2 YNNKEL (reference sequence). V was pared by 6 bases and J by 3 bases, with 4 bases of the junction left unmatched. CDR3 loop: CASSTGTSGYEQYF. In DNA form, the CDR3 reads TGTGCCAGCAGTACCGGGACTAGCGGCTACGAGCAGTACTTC.

The CDR3 region is CASSQDPGVGTEAFF. Written as DNA, the CDR3 is TGTGCCAGCAGCCAAGATCCAGGCGTGGGCACTGAAGCTTTCTTT. This chain connects TRBV3-1 (or the pseudogene TRBV3-2) to TRBJ1-1, with D hard to call. The V and J ends lost 0 bases and 4 bases respectively, with 12 bases between them. The CDR3 runs to 15 residues. CDR1 and CDR2 (germline): LGHDT, YNNKEL (reference sequence).

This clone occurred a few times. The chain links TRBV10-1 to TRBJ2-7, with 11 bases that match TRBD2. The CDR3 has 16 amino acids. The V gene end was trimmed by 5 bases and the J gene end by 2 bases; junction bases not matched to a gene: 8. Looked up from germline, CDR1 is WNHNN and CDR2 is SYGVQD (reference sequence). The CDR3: CASSPTLAGATYEQYF. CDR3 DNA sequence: TGCGCCAGCAGTCCCACACTAGCGGGAGCCACCTACGAGCAGTACTTC.